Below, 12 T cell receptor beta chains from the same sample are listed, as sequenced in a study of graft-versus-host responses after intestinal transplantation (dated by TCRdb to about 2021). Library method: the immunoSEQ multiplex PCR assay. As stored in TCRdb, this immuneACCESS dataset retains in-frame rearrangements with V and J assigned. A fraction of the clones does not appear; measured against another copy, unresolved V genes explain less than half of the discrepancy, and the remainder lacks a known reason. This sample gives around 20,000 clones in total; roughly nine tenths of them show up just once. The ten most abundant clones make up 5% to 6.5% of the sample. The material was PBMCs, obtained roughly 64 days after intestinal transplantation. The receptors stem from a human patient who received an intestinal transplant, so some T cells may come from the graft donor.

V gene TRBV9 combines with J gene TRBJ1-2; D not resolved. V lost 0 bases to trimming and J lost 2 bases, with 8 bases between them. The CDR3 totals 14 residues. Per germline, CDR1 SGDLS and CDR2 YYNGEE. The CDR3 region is CASSVAGGNYGYTF. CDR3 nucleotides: TGTGCCAGCAGCGTAGCGGGCGGGAACTATGGCTACACCTTC.

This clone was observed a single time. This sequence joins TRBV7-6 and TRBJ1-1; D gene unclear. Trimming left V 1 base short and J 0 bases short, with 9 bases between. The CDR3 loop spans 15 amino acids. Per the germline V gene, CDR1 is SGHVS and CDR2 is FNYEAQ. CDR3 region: CASSLGQIMNTEAFF. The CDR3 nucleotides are TGTGCCAGCAGCTTAGGTCAGATCATGAACACTGAAGCTTTCTTT.

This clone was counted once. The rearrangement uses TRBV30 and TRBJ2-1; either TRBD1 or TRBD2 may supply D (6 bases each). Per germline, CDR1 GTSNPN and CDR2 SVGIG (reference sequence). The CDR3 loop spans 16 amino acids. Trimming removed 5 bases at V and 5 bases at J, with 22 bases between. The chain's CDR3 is CAWAKMGGTLDNEQFF. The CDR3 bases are TGTGCCTGGGCCAAAATGGGGGGCACCCTGGACAATGAGCAGTTCTTC.

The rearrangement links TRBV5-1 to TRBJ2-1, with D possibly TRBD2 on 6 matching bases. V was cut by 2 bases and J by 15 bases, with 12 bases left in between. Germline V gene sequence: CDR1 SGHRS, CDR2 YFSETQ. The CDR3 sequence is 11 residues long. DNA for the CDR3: TGCGCCAGCAGCTTTGGGACTGCAAGGTTCTTC. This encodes CASSFGTARFF.

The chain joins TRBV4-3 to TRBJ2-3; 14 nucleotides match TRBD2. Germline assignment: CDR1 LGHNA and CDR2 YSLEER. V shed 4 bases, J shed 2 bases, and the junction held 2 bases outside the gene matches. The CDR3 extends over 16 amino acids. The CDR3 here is CASSPGLAGATDTQYF. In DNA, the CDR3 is TGCGCCAGCAGCCCGGGACTAGCGGGGGCCACAGATACGCAGTATTTT.

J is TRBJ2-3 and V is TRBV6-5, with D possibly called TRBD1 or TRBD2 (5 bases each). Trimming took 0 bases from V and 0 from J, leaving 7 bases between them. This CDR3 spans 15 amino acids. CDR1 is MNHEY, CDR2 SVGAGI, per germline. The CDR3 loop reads CASSYSGDSTDTQYF. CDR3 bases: TGTGCCAGCAGTTACTCGGGGGATAGCACAGATACGCAGTATTTT.

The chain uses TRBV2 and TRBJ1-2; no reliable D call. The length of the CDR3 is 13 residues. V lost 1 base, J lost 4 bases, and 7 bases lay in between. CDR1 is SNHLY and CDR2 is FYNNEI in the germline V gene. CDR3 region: CASSEELLYGYTF. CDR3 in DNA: TGTGCCAGCAGTGAAGAACTTCTCTATGGCTACACCTTC.

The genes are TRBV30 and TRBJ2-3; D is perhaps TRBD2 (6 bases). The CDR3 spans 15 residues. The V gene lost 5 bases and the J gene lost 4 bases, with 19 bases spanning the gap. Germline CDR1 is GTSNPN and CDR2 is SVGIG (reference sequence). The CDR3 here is CAWGVGGAPADTQYF. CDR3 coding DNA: TGTGCCTGGGGGGTTGGCGGGGCTCCTGCAGATACGCAGTATTTT.

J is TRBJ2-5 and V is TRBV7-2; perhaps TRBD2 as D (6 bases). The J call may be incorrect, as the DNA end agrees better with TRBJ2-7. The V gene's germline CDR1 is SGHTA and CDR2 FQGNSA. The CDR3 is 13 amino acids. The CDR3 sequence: CASSLAGGYEQYF. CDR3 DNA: TGTGCCAGCAGCTTAGCGGGGGGATACGAGCAGTACTTC.

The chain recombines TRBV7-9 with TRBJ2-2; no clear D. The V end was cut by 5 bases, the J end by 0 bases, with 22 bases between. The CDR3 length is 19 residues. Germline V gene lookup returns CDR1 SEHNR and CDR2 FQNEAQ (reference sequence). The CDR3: CASSVGLSSGQANTGELFF. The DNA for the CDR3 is TGTGCCAGCAGCGTAGGTTTGTCGTCTGGGCAGGCGAACACCGGGGAGCTGTTTTTT.

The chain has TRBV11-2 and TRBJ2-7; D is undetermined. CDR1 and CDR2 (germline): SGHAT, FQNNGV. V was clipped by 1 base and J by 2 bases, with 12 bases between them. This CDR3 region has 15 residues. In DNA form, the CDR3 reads TGTGCCAGCAGCTTAGCACTTCCACGACCCTACGAGCAGTACTTC. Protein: CASSLALPRPYEQYF.

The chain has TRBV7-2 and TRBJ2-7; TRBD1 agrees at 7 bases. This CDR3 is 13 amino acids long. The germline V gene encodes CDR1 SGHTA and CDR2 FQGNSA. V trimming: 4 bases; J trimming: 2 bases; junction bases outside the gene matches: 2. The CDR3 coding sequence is TGTGCCAGCAGCTGGGGGACAGCCTACGAGCAGTACTTC. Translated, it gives CASSWGTAYEQYF. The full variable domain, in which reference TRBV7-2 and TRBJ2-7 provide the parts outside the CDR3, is GAGVSQSPSNKVTEKGKDVELRCDPISGHTALYWYRQSLGQGLEFLIYFQGNSAPDKSGLPSDRFSAERTGGSVSTLTIQRTQQEDSAVYLCASSWGTAYEQYFGPGTRLTVT.